Below are 25 T cell receptor beta chains sequenced from a single sample in a study of blood T cells in healthy people across ages. A second PCR, run for roughly 7 to 11 cycles, used a sample-barcoded 5' primer plus a J-beta primer mix. TCRdb fed the 5' RACE reads into MiXCR, producing one record per CDR3 protein. This table holds more than 550,000 distinct CDR3 sequences, about a fifth found once. Specimen: blood. The receptor source for this set is a man in his sixties or seventies in good health.

As regards this clonotype: This is likely a read error, given that the CDR3 carries no conserved phenylalanine or tryptophan at its end. The limits of the CDR3 on the DNA are not certain, so only TCRdb's listed CDR3 is given. The V and J genes are TRBV14 and TRBJ2-5; the listed D gene, TRBD1, was not tested against the DNA. The germline CDR1 and CDR2 sequences are SGHDN and FVKESK. The CDR3 has 11 residues if both end residues are counted. The CDR3 here is CASSQGGTSYV.

This chain links TRBV12-3 or TRBV12-4 with TRBJ2-3; D may be TRBD2 (7 bases). The CDR3 is 16 amino acids. Between the trimmed V and J ends, which lost 5 bases and 11 bases, there was a span of 26 bases. CDR3 nucleotide sequence: TGTGCCAGCAGTCCCTCTTGGAGCGGGACACCAGATGTGCAGTATTTT. This sequence encodes CASSPSWSGTPDVQYF.

This clonotype was seen more than once but under ten times. The chain has TRBV4-1 and TRBJ2-1, with TRBD2 identical over 8 bases. Germline V CDR1 and CDR2: MGHRA, YSYEKL. The V gene end was trimmed by 0 bases and the J gene end by 7 bases; junction bases not matched to a gene: 5. The CDR3 runs to 15 residues. The CDR3 region has the DNA TGCGCCAGCAGCCAAGAAGGGACTAGTCTGAATGAGCAGTTCTTC. This codes for CASSQEGTSLNEQFF.

This rearrangement joins TRBV7-3 to TRBJ2-3; D uncertain. The germline V gene has CDR1 SGHTA and CDR2 FQGTGA. CDR3 length: 12 amino acids. Trimming took off 4 bases at V and 5 bases at J, with 7 bases between the two ends. CDR3 in DNA: TGTGCCAGCAGCTCCAACCTAGATACGCAGTATTTT. Its translation: CASSSNLDTQYF. Full variable domain (rest looked up from reference TRBV7-3 and TRBJ2-3): GAGVSQTPSNKVTEKGKYVELRCDPISGHTALYWYRQSLGQGPEFLIYFQGTGAADDSGLPNDRFFAVRPEGSVSTLKIQRTERGDSAVYLCASSSNLDTQYFGPGTRLTVL.

This rearrangement joins TRBV6-1 to TRBJ1-6; D perhaps matches TRBD1 (6 bases). V was pared by 2 bases and J by 8 bases, with 10 bases between. The CDR3 length is 14 residues. The germline V gene encodes CDR1 MNHNS and CDR2 SASEGT. CDR3 bases: TGTGCCAGCAGTGAACAGGGGAGGTATTCACCCCTCCACTTT. This encodes CASSEQGRYSPLHF.

V usage is TRBV7-2 and J usage is TRBJ2-5; 14 bases match TRBD2. Germline CDR1 SGHTA, CDR2 FQGNSA. The CDR3 spans 17 residues. Trimming at V came to 2 bases and at J to 10 bases, leaving 12 bases not matched to a gene. The CDR3 here is CASSLTPWTSGRMSQYF. In DNA form, the CDR3 reads TGTGCCAGCAGCTTAACCCCCTGGACTAGCGGGAGGATGAGCCAGTACTTC.

The genes are TRBV30 and TRBJ1-1; weak D call: TRBD1 (6 bases). There are 14 residues in the CDR3. Germline assignment: CDR1 GTSNPN and CDR2 SVGIG (reference sequence). V was shortened by 1 base and J by 6 bases, with 15 bases between the two germline ends. CDR3 in amino acids: CAWSGGGSKSEAFF. CDR3 DNA sequence: TGTGCCTGGAGTGGTGGGGGCTCGAAGTCTGAAGCTTTCTTT. The full variable domain, completed using reference TRBV30 and TRBJ1-1, is SQTIHQWPATLVQPVGSPLSLECTVEGTSNPNLYWYRQAAGRGLQLLFYSVGIGQISSEVPQNLSASRPQDRQFILSSKKLLLSDSGFYLCAWSGGGSKSEAFFGQGTRLTVV.

This clonotype was observed many times. The chain employs TRBV29-1 and TRBJ2-4; D gene ambiguous. The germline V gene has CDR1 SQVTM and CDR2 ANQGSEA. The CDR3 covers 13 residues. V gave up 0 bases and J gave up 4 bases, with 7 bases separating them. The CDR3 bases are TGCAGCGTTGAAGAAGGCTCAAAAAACATTCAGTACTTC. Its translation: CSVEEGSKNIQYF.

The V call is TRBV7-2, the J call TRBJ2-1; 10 nucleotides match TRBD2. The V and J ends lost 1 base and 0 bases, in that order; junction bases with no gene match: 12. Germline CDR1 SGHTA, CDR2 FQGNSA. The CDR3 spans 20 residues. CDR3: CASSLVGIAGGAGSYNEQFF. Written as DNA, the CDR3 is TGTGCCAGCAGCTTAGTGGGGATAGCGGGGGGCGCCGGCTCCTACAATGAGCAGTTCTTC.

V usage is TRBV7-2 and J usage is TRBJ2-1; 8 bases match TRBD1. The junction had 7 bases not matched to a gene; V was cut back by 5 bases and J by 4 bases. Germline CDR1 and CDR2: SGHTA and FQGNSA. The CDR3 covers 15 residues. The CDR3 sequence is CASSASGTGYNEQFF. The CDR3 coding sequence is TGTGCCAGCAGCGCCTCCGGGACAGGTTACAATGAGCAGTTCTTC.

This clonotype was recorded once. V usage is TRBV5-4 and J usage is TRBJ2-1; tentative D call: TRBD1 (6 bases). The CDR3 spans 15 residues. Looked up from germline, CDR1 is SGHNT and CDR2 is YYREEE (reference sequence). The V end was cut by 1 base, the J end by 1 base, with 9 bases between. The CDR3 protein is CASSLWQGSYNEQFF. The CDR3 DNA is TGTGCCAGCAGCTTGTGGCAGGGGTCCTACAATGAGCAGTTCTTC.

This rearrangement joins TRBV4-2 to TRBJ2-7; perhaps TRBD1 as D (6 bases). CDR1 LGHNA and CDR2 YNFKEQ come from the germline V gene. V was pared by 0 bases and J by 5 bases, with 11 bases between. This CDR3 contains 14 residues. CDR3 residues: CASSQDGGLNEQYF. DNA of the CDR3: TGTGCCAGCAGCCAAGATGGGGGCCTGAACGAGCAGTACTTC.

This sequence joins TRBV28 and TRBJ2-5; D is perhaps TRBD1 (6 bases). V gave up 2 bases and J gave up 2 bases, with 9 bases separating them. There are 14 residues in the CDR3. Germline CDR1 reads MDHEN; CDR2 reads SYDVKM. Here the CDR3 reads CASSLTGQQETQYF. The CDR3 DNA is TGTGCCAGCAGTTTAACCGGACAGCAAGAGACCCAGTACTTC. The full variable domain, its missing parts supplied by reference TRBV28 and TRBJ2-5, is DVKVTQSSRYLVKRTGEKVFLECVQDMDHENMFWYRQDPGLGLRLIYFSYDVKMKEKGDIPEGYSVSREKKERFSLILESASTNQTSMYLCASSLTGQQETQYFGPGTRLLVL.

This clonotype came up a few times. The chain has TRBV6-5 and TRBJ2-5; perhaps TRBD1 as D (6 bases). Germline V gene sequence: CDR1 MNHEY, CDR2 SVGAGI. The V end was cut by 6 bases, the J end by 5 bases, with 16 bases between. This CDR3 has 14 amino acids. Here the CDR3 reads CASSPGVSGETQYF. CDR3 DNA sequence: TGTGCCAGCAGCCCAGGGGTTTCAGGGGAGACCCAGTACTTC.

On this clonotype itself: Germline is not matched at one junction end, which may reflect a read error. The V and J genes are TRBV4-2 and TRBJ1-1; TRBD1 is a possible D gene (5 bases). In germline, CDR1 is LGHNA, CDR2 YNFKEQ. This CDR3 comprises 17 residues. CDR3: CACSQDWRRGTNTEAFF. The CDR3 DNA reads TGTGCCTGCAGCCAAGATTGGAGGCGGGGGACGAACACTGAAGCTTTCTTT.

This clonotype has just a few counts. The chain links TRBV28 to TRBJ1-4; D may be TRBD1 (6 bases). Germline-derived CDR1 and CDR2 are MDHEN and SYDVKM. This CDR3 contains 14 residues. V lost 2 bases to trimming and J lost 8 bases, with 12 bases between them. This chain's CDR3 is CASSLPRGREKLFF. CDR3 coding DNA: TGTGCCAGCAGTTTACCCCGGGGGCGGGAAAAACTGTTTTTT.

This clonotype occurred a few times. V is TRBV18 and J is TRBJ1-6, with D perhaps TRBD1 (5 bases). Trimming removed 2 bases from V and 5 bases from J, with 10 bases in between. The CDR3 runs to 15 residues. Germline V CDR1 and CDR2: KGHSH, LQKENI. For the CDR3, the DNA is TGTGCCAGCTCACCAAGGACACTAGATAATTCACCCCTCCACTTT. This encodes CASSPRTLDNSPLHF. The variable domain in full, with the rest retrieved from reference TRBV18 and TRBJ1-6, is NAGVMQNPRHLVRRRGQEARLRCSPMKGHSHVYWYRQLPEEGLKFMVYLQKENIIDESGMPKERFSAEFPKEGPSILRIQQVVRGDSAAYFCASSPRTLDNSPLHFGNGTRLTVT.

This clonotype was counted between two and nine times. This chain links TRBV2 with TRBJ1-2, with D perhaps matching TRBD1 (6 bases). The germline V gene encodes CDR1 SNHLY and CDR2 FYNNEI. The V and J ends lost 5 bases and 4 bases respectively, with 11 bases between them. The CDR3 extends over 13 amino acids. The CDR3 is CASSTQGSYGYTF. The CDR3 bases are TGTGCCAGCAGTACACAGGGTAGCTATGGCTACACCTTC.

Only a few counts were recorded for this clonotype. The V call is TRBV20-1, the J call TRBJ1-1; no clear D gene. CDR1 and CDR2 from the germline V gene are DFQATT and SNEGSKA (reference sequence). V lost 3 bases and J 5 bases, leaving 13 bases between the germline ends. CDR3 size: 13 residues. The CDR3 DNA reads TGCAGTGCTAGTTTTCACGTTGGGACTGAAGCTTTCTTT. Its protein product is CSASFHVGTEAFF.

In regard to this clonotype: This may be a read error: a much more frequent sequence differs by one nucleotide. The rearrangement uses TRBV5-6 and TRBJ2-3; no reliable D call. This CDR3 has 12 residues. Per the germline V gene, CDR1 is SGHDT and CDR2 is YYEEEE. As DNA, the CDR3 is TGTGCCGGCAGCCTCACGGGAGATACGCAGTATTTT. It is translated as CAGSLTGDTQYF.

The J gene is TRBJ2-1, the V gene TRBV11-3; D is undetermined. Germline V lookup: CDR1 SGHNT, CDR2 YENEEA. V lost 6 bases and J lost 9, with 9 bases in between. The CDR3 is 11 amino acids. This chain's CDR3 is CASSSTIEQFF. DNA for the CDR3: TGTGCCAGCAGTTCAACAATTGAGCAGTTCTTC.

The V call is TRBV2, the J call TRBJ2-5, with D unclear. Germline loops: CDR1 SNHLY, CDR2 FYNNEI. The CDR3 consists of 13 residues. Trimming cost V 6 bases and J 4 bases, with 12 bases left between them. The CDR3: CASSAGRLETQYF. The CDR3 DNA is TGTGCCAGCAGCGCTGGGCGTCTAGAGACCCAGTACTTC.

V is TRBV12-3 or TRBV12-4 and J is TRBJ2-5; a possible D gene is TRBD1 (6 bases). The better agreement between TRBJ2-7 and the DNA end casts doubt on the J call. This CDR3 has 16 amino acids. The CDR3 sequence: CASSPGTREMNYEQYV. The DNA for the CDR3 is TGTGCCAGCAGTCCCGGGACAAGGGAGATGAACTACGAGCAGTACGTC.

The chain links TRBV5-6 to TRBJ1-1; D uncertain. This CDR3 is built from 12 residues. The V gene lost 1 base and the J gene lost 3 bases, with 4 bases spanning the gap. Germline assignment: CDR1 SGHDT and CDR2 YYEEEE. The CDR3 sequence: CASSLIDTEAFF. The CDR3 DNA reads as TGTGCCAGCAGCTTGATCGACACTGAAGCTTTCTTT.

This clonotype was counted many times. The V gene is TRBV3-1, the J gene TRBJ1-1; a weak D match, TRBD1 (6 bases). CDR1 is LGHDT, CDR2 YNNKEL, per germline (reference sequence). The CDR3 length is 14 residues. Trimming stripped 4 bases from V and 1 base from J, with 10 bases between. Written as DNA, the CDR3 is TGTGCCAGCAGCCTAGGACAGTGGAACACTGAAGCTTTCTTT. This translates into CASSLGQWNTEAFF.